This T cell receptor (beta chain) is drawn from a study of beta chain features in type 1 diabetes. Expressed TCRB transcripts were sequenced after all isolated RNA was converted to cDNA. Clones were sequenced by immunoSEQ multiplex PCR, and TCRdb holds only the in-frame ones, with some missing. Among 900,000 or so clones listed, about 17% were seen once. CDR1 SGHRS and CDR2 YFSETQ come from the germline V gene. V was clipped by 5 bases and J by 2 bases; unmatched bases: 6. The length of the CDR3 is 15 residues. The material sequenced was naive CD4+ T cells from blood. This TCR was recovered from a woman under 30 in good health. The chain is built from TRBV5-1 and TRBJ2-3, with 9 bases that match TRBD1. As DNA, the CDR3 is TGCGCCAGCAGTTTCGGACAGGGGTTCACAGATACGCAGTATTTT. Its translation: CASSFGQGFTDTQYF. Based on the CDR3 plus reference TRBV5-1 and TRBJ2-3, the full variable domain is KAGVTQTPRYLIKTRGQQVTLSCSPISGHRSVSWYQQTPGQGLQFLFEYFSETQRNKGNFPGRFSGRQFSNSRSEMNVSTLELGDSALYLCASSFGQGFTDTQYFGPGTRLTVL.